This T cell receptor beta chain was sequenced for a study of post-analysis software for immune sequencing data. Broader study findings: Strong same-batch co-clustering of samples appeared with F measure clustering. There was significantly lower normalized Chao1 diversity in multiple sclerosis patients than in controls. Controls had lower frequencies than patients of about 5 TRBV segments, which included TRBV5-6, TRBV5-1 and TRBV20-1.

The CDR3 consists of 13 residues. V lost 2 bases and J lost 4, with 8 bases in between. CDR1 and CDR2 (germline): MNHEY, SMNVEV (reference sequence). cDNA libraries of TCR beta carried unique molecular identifiers. TCRdb re-called the PCR reads with MiXCR, one entry per CDR3 protein. The top ten hold about 0.5% of the sample, which has roughly 700,000 distinct CDR3 sequences, 25% to 30% seen once. In the case of this clonotype: Antigen unknown. A much more abundant neighbour one base away suggests this may be a read error.

The rearrangement links TRBV27 to TRBJ1-2; the D is unclear. Sequenced sample: blood. The TCR sequence derives from a girl between 5 and 17 years old with multiple sclerosis. DNA of the CDR3: TGTGCCAGCAGTTTACCTTACAGCTATGGCTACACCTTC. It codes for CASSLPYSYGYTF.